These 17 T cell receptor beta chains share one sample of origin, sequenced in a study of cytomegalovirus exposure and HLA in healthy donors. A multiplex PCR was run with 60 Vbeta primers and 13 Jbeta primers. The table came from immunoSEQ multiplex PCR; TCRdb's copy has only in-frame clones and leaves some out. The sample data list about 210,000 clones. Sequences were obtained from PBMCs. These receptors were collected from a woman in her twenties or thirties in good health and CMV-seropositive.

The chain is built from TRBV28 and TRBJ1-4; no clear D gene. This CDR3 is 13 amino acids long. Trimming removed 7 bases from V and 15 bases from J, with 21 bases in between. Germline CDR1 reads MDHEN; CDR2 reads SYDVKM. Here the CDR3 DNA reads TGTGCCAGCATGAGGCCTAATATGAATCGAGTGTTTTTT. Translation: CASMRPNMNRVFF.

The chain recombines TRBV18 with TRBJ1-6; D call uncertain. Per germline, CDR1 KGHSH and CDR2 LQKENI. V lost 5 bases, J lost 2 bases, and 19 bases lay in between. This CDR3 is built from 18 residues. The CDR3 protein is CASSSEVSLGAYNSPLHF. CDR3 coding DNA: TGTGCCAGCTCATCGGAGGTGTCCCTCGGGGCCTATAATTCACCCCTCCACTTT.

Details on this clone: In the same sample, other DNA sequences code for this CDR3. This chain uses TRBV29-1 with TRBJ2-7; 8 bases line up with TRBD2. The CDR3 loop spans 13 amino acids. From germline, CDR1 is SQVTM and CDR2 ANQGSEA. V was pared by 4 bases and J by 3 bases, with 5 bases of the junction left unmatched. The CDR3 here is CSVVLAGSYEQYF. The CDR3 nucleotides are TGCAGCGTTGTTCTAGCGGGTAGCTACGAGCAGTACTTC.

CDR3: CASSPRQGAGHGYTF. CDR3 bases: TGTGCCAGCTCACCTCGACAGGGGGCGGGTCATGGCTACACCTTC. J is TRBJ1-2 and V is TRBV18; 10 positions match TRBD1. This CDR3 contains 15 residues. Per germline, CDR1 KGHSH and CDR2 LQKENI. J was trimmed by 6 bases and V by 3 bases; bases with no gene match: 7.

The chain links TRBV7-2 to TRBJ2-2; 9 nucleotides line up with TRBD1. Germline V gene lookup returns CDR1 SGHTA and CDR2 FQGNSA. V shed 1 base and J 3 bases; nucleotides not matched to a gene: 6. The CDR3 totals 17 residues. DNA for the CDR3: TGTGCCAGCAGCTTAGGACCGGGACAGGGACACACCGGGGAGCTGTTTTTT. It yields the protein CASSLGPGQGHTGELFF.

The V and J genes are TRBV18 and TRBJ2-1; D perhaps matches TRBD2 (6 bases). The CDR3 runs to 13 residues. With 3 bases removed from V and 8 bases from J, the gap between germline ends came to 11 bases. Germline V gene data show CDR1 as KGHSH and CDR2 as LQKENI. The CDR3, as DNA: TGTGCCAGCTCACCCTCGGAGGGCCATGAGCAGTTCTTC. Translated, it gives CASSPSEGHEQFF.

This chain joins TRBV7-7 and TRBJ2-1; 10 bases are shared with TRBD1. Losses at the gene ends were 3 bases for V and 0 bases for J; bases not matched to a gene: 5. The CDR3 consists of 17 residues. The germline V gene encodes CDR1 SSHAT and CDR2 FNYEAQ (reference sequence). CDR3 residues: CASSFRTGGSSYNEQFF. The CDR3 DNA follows: TGTGCCAGCAGCTTTCGGACAGGGGGAAGCTCCTACAATGAGCAGTTCTTC.

This sequence joins TRBV6-5 and TRBJ1-1; possibly TRBD1 for D (6 bases). Trimming took 4 bases from V and 4 from J, leaving 16 bases between them. The CDR3 covers 15 residues. Germline V CDR1 and CDR2: MNHEY, SVGAGI. In DNA form, the CDR3 reads TGTGCCAGCAGTTTAAACAGGGTTTCCGGCACTGAAGCTTTCTTT. As protein: CASSLNRVSGTEAFF.

CDR3 in DNA: TGCAGCGGCGGGACCGACCGCGAGCAGTACTTC. This translates into CSGGTDREQYF. The J gene is TRBJ2-7, the V gene TRBV29-1; D might be TRBD2 (6 bases). The germline V gene encodes CDR1 SQVTM and CDR2 ANQGSEA. CDR3 size: 11 residues. The V gene lost 7 bases and the J gene lost 6 bases, with 13 bases spanning the gap.

This chain links TRBV6-1 with TRBJ1-5; D call uncertain. V was pared by 2 bases and J by 4 bases, with 15 bases between. CDR3 length: 16 amino acids. Germline V lookup: CDR1 MNHNS, CDR2 SASEGT. The CDR3 region is CASSERSSLLNQPQHF. The CDR3 coding sequence is TGTGCCAGCAGTGAAAGGAGCAGCCTCCTAAATCAGCCCCAGCATTTT.

V usage is TRBV5-1 and J usage is TRBJ2-2, with 16 bases identical to TRBD2. Per germline, CDR1 SGHRS and CDR2 YFSETQ. The junction had 9 bases not matched to a gene; V was cut back by 4 bases and J by 6 bases. The CDR3 runs to 18 residues. The CDR3 protein is CASSLGTSGRVSAGELFF. CDR3 sequence (DNA): TGCGCCAGCAGCCTCGGGACTAGCGGGAGGGTGAGCGCCGGGGAGCTGTTTTTT.

The J gene is TRBJ1-1, the V gene TRBV7-9; 10 bases agree with TRBD1. This CDR3 spans 14 amino acids. CDR1 and CDR2 (germline): SEHNR, FQNEAQ (reference sequence). V was clipped by 5 bases and J by 3 bases; unmatched bases: 3. CDR3 sequence reads: CASSGQGEYTEAFF. DNA of the CDR3: TGTGCCAGCAGCGGACAGGGGGAATACACTGAAGCTTTCTTT.

This chain connects TRBV2 to TRBJ2-6; 8 bases line up with TRBD1. Losses at the gene ends were 4 bases for V and 2 bases for J; bases not matched to a gene: 1. The CDR3 covers 15 residues. Per the germline V gene, CDR1 is SNHLY and CDR2 is FYNNEI. In DNA, the CDR3 is TGTGCCAGCAGTGCGGACAGGGCTGGGGCCAACGTCCTGACTTTC. This sequence encodes CASSADRAGANVLTF.

The genes are TRBV28 and TRBJ2-2; no clear D gene. The CDR3 loop spans 14 amino acids. In germline, CDR1 is MDHEN, CDR2 SYDVKM. Trimming took 6 bases from V and 1 from J, leaving 9 bases between them. The chain's CDR3 is CASRPQLNTGELFF. The DNA of the CDR3 is TGTGCCAGCAGACCACAGCTGAACACCGGGGAGCTGTTTTTT.

The chain couples TRBV28 to TRBJ1-1; weak D call: TRBD1 (5 bases). The CDR3 consists of 11 residues. The germline CDR1 and CDR2 sequences are MDHEN and SYDVKM. The V end lost 5 bases, the J end lost 7 bases, and 8 bases lay between the germline ends. The CDR3 is CASSRGFEAFF. In DNA, the CDR3 is TGTGCCAGCAGTAGGGGATTTGAAGCTTTCTTT. The variable domain in full, completed from reference TRBV28 and TRBJ1-1, reads DVKVTQSSRYLVKRTGEKVFLECVQDMDHENMFWYRQDPGLGLRLIYFSYDVKMKEKGDIPEGYSVSREKKERFSLILESASTNQTSMYLCASSRGFEAFFGQGTRLTVV.

The chain links TRBV7-9 to TRBJ1-3, with no clear D. The CDR3 totals 13 residues. Trimming pared 1 base from V and 4 bases from J, leaving 5 bases between. CDR1 is SEHNR and CDR2 is FQNEAQ in the germline V gene (reference sequence). The CDR3 protein is CASSLGEGNTIYF. The CDR3 DNA is TGTGCCAGCAGCTTAGGGGAGGGAAACACCATATATTTT.

This chain uses TRBV10-3 with TRBJ1-2, with D possibly being TRBD1 (5 bases). Germline V gives CDR1 ENHRY, CDR2 SYGVKD. The CDR3 is 15 residues long. With 7 bases removed from V and 4 bases from J, the gap between germline ends came to 19 bases. The CDR3 DNA reads as TGTGCCATCACCAACCCGGGGACTACGGGCTATGGCTACACCTTC. This sequence encodes CAITNPGTTGYGYTF.